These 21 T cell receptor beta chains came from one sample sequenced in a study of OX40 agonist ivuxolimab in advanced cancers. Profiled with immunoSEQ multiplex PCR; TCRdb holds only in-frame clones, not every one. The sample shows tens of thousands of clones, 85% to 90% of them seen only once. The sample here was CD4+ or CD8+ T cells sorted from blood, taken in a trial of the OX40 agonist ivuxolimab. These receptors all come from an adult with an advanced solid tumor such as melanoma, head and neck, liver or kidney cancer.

The CDR3 coding sequence is TGTGCCAGCAGCCCACCCCCCGGTCGTGACACCATATATTTT. Translated: CASSPPPGRDTIYF. The chain combines TRBV13 with TRBJ1-3; D remains ambiguous. Germline V CDR1 and CDR2: PRHDT, FYEKMQ (reference sequence). Trimming took off 5 bases at V and 8 bases at J, with 16 bases between the two ends. The CDR3 runs 14 residues. Together with reference TRBV13 and TRBJ1-3, the CDR3 gives the full variable domain: AAGVIQSPRHLIKEKRETATLKCYPIPRHDTVYWYQQGPGQDPQFLISFYEKMQSDKGSIPDRFSAQQFSDYHSELNMSSLELGDSALYFCASSPPPGRDTIYFGEGSWLTVV.

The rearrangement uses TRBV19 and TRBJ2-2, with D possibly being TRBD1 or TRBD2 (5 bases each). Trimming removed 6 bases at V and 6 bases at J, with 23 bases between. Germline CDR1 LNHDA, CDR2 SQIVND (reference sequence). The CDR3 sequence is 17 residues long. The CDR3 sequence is CASSRVGSAAGPGELFF. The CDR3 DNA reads TGTGCCAGTAGCAGGGTGGGGAGCGCCGCAGGGCCCGGGGAGCTGTTTTTT. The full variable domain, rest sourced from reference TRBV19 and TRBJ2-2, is DGGITQSPKYLFRKEGQNVTLSCEQNLNHDAMYWYRQDPGQGLRLIYYSQIVNDFQKGDIAEGYSVSREKKESFPLTVTSAQKNPTAFYLCASSRVGSAAGPGELFFGEGSRLTVL.

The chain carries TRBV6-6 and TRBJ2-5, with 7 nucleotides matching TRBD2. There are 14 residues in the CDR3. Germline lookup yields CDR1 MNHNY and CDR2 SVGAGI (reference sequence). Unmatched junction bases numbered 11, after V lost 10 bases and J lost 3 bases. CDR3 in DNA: TGTGCCACCCGGGGAGGCGGGAGTAAAGAGACCCAGTACTTC. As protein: CATRGGGSKETQYF.

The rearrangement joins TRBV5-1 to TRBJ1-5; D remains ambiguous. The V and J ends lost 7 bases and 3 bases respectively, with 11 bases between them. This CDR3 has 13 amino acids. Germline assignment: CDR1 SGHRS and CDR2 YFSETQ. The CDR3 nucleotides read TGCGCCAGCGGCCCTTCTCCCAATCAGCCCCAGCATTTT. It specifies CASGPSPNQPQHF.

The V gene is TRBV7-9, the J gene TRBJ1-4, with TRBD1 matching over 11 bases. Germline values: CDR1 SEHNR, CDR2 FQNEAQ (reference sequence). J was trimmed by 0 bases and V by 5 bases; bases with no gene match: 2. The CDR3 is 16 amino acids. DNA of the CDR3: TGTGCCAGCAGCCCGGGACAGGGGGCAACTAATGAAAAACTGTTTTTT. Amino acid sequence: CASSPGQGATNEKLFF.

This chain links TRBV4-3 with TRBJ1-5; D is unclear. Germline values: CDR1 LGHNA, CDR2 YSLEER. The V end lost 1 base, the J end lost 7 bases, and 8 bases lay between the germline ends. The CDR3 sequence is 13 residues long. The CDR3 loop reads CASSQGPGQPQHF. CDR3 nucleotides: TGCGCCAGCAGCCAAGGACCAGGACAGCCCCAGCATTTT.

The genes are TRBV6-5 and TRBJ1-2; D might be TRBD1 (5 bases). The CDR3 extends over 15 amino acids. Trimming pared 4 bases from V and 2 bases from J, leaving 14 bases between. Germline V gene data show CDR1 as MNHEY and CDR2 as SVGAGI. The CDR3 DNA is TGTGCCAGCAGTTTCTCTTTGACAGAAAACTATGGCTACACCTTC. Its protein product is CASSFSLTENYGYTF.

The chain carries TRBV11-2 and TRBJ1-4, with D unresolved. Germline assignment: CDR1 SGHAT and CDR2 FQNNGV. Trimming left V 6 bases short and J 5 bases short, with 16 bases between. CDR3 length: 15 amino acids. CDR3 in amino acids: CASRNFGRMNEKLFF. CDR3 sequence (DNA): TGTGCCAGCAGAAATTTCGGACGGATGAATGAAAAACTGTTTTTT.

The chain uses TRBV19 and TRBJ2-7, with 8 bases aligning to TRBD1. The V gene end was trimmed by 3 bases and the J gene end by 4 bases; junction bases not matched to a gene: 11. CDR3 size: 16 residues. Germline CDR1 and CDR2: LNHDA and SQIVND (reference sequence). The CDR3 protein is CASSMEGQGATYEQYF. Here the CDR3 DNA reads TGTGCCAGTAGTATGGAGGGCCAGGGGGCGACTTACGAGCAGTACTTC.

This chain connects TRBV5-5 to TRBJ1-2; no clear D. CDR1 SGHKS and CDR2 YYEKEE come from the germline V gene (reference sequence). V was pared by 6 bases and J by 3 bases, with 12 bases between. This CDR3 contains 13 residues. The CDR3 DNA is TGTGCCAGCACCTCAGGTGCCTACTATGGCTACACCTTC. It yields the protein CASTSGAYYGYTF.

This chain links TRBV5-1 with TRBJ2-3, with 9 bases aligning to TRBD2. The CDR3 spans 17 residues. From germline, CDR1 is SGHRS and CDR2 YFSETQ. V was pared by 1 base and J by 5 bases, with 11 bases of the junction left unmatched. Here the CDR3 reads CASSLTHAGGNGDTQYF. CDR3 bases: TGCGCCAGCAGCTTGACCCATGCGGGGGGGAACGGAGATACGCAGTATTTT.

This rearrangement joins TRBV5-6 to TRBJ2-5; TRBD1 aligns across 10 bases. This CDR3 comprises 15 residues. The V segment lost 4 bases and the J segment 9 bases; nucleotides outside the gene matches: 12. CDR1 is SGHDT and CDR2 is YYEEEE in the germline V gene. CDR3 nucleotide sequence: TGTGCCAGCAGCGAGGGACAGGGGAAAAGGGAGGCCCAGTACTTC. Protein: CASSEGQGKREAQYF. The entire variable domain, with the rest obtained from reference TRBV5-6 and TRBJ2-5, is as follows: DAGVTQSPTHLIKTRGQQVTLRCSPKSGHDTVSWYQQALGQGPQFIFQYYEEEERQRGNFPDRFSGHQFPNYSSELNVNALLLGDSALYLCASSEGQGKREAQYFGPGTRLLVL.

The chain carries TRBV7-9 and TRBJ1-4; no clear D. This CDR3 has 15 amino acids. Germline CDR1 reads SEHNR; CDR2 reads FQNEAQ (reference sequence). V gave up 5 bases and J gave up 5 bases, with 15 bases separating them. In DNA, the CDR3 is TGTGCCAGCAGCACACGGACGGGCCCCAATGAAAAACTGTTTTTT. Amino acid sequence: CASSTRTGPNEKLFF.

The CDR3 DNA reads TGTGCCAGCAGCTTGGAGCAGGGAAACTATGGCTACACCTTC. This gives the protein CASSLEQGNYGYTF. V usage is TRBV5-4 and J usage is TRBJ1-2, with D possibly TRBD1 on 5 matching bases. V lost 0 bases to trimming and J lost 2 bases, with 8 bases between them. This CDR3 region has 14 residues. Germline V gene data show CDR1 as SGHNT and CDR2 as YYREEE (reference sequence). The entire variable domain, with the rest obtained from reference TRBV5-4 and TRBJ1-2, is as follows: ETGVTQSPTHLIKTRGQQVTLRCSSQSGHNTVSWYQQALGQGPQFIFQYYREEENGRGNFPPRFSGLQFPNYSSELNVNALELDDSALYLCASSLEQGNYGYTFGSGTRLTVV.

The CDR3 region has the DNA TGTGCCAGCAGCTTAGCGCTGGCGAACACCGGGGAGCTGTTTTTT. Its translation is CASSLALANTGELFF. The rearrangement links TRBV7-8 to TRBJ2-2; no clear D. This CDR3 has 15 amino acids. The germline V gene encodes CDR1 SGHVS and CDR2 FQNEAQ. The V end was cut by 0 bases, the J end by 0 bases, with 5 bases between.

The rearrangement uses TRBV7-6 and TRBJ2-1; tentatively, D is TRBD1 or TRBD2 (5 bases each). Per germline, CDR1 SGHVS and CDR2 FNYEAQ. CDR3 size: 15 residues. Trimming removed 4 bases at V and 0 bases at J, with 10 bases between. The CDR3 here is CASSSGPPSYNEQFF. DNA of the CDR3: TGTGCCAGCAGCTCGGGGCCCCCCTCCTACAATGAGCAGTTCTTC.

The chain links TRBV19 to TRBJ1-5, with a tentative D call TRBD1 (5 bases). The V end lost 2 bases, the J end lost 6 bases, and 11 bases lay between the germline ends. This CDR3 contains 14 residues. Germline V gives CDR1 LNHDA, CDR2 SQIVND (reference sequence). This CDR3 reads CASSITGTGQPQHF. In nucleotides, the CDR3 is TGTGCCAGTAGTATAACAGGTACAGGTCAGCCCCAGCATTTT.

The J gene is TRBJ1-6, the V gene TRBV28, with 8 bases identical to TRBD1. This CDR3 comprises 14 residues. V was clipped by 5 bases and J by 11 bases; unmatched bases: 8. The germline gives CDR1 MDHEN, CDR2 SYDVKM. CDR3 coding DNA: TGTGCCAGCAGTCGCGGACAGGGTGCGACACCCCTCCACTTT. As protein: CASSRGQGATPLHF.

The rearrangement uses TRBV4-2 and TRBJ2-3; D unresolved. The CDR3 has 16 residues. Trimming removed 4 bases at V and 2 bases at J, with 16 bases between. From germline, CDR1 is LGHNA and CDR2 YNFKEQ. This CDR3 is CASSLVGSLSTDTQYF. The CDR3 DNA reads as TGTGCCAGCAGCCTCGTGGGTTCTTTGTCCACAGATACGCAGTATTTT.

The CDR3 spells CASSSGQGLVAFF. CDR3 DNA sequence: TGTGCCAGCAGCTCGGGACAGGGTCTTGTGGCTTTCTTT. The chain joins TRBV7-8 to TRBJ1-1; 9 nucleotides agree with TRBD1. Germline assignment: CDR1 SGHVS and CDR2 FQNEAQ. V lost 4 bases, J lost 11 bases, and 8 bases stayed unmatched. The CDR3 has 13 residues.

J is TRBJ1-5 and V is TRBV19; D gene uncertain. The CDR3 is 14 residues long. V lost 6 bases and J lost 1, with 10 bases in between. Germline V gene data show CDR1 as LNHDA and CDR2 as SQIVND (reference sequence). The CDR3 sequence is CASRIGESNQPQHF. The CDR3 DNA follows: TGTGCCAGTAGGATCGGGGAAAGCAATCAGCCCCAGCATTTT. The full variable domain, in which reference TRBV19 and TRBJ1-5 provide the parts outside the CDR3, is DGGITQSPKYLFRKEGQNVTLSCEQNLNHDAMYWYRQDPGQGLRLIYYSQIVNDFQKGDIAEGYSVSREKKESFPLTVTSAQKNPTAFYLCASRIGESNQPQHFGDGTRLSIL.